The present TCR beta chain was sequenced within a study of T-cell reconstitution after alpha-beta-depleted transplantation in children. Regarding the study as a whole: Among T cells one year after transplant, newly produced cells accounted for most counts and diversity. Several hundred expanded graft clones reportedly gave rise to the alpha-beta T cells present about two months after transplant. Some patients' high day-60 TCRbeta diversity was attributed to recipient cells surviving conditioning.

Molecular barcoding with unique molecular identifiers was used for the TCRbeta library. TCRdb reprocessed the PCR reads with MiXCR, giving one entry per CDR3 protein. The sample holds 450,000 to 550,000 distinct CDR3 sequences; about an eighth are singletons and the top ten take about 14%. Per germline, CDR1 PRHDT and CDR2 FYEKMQ (reference sequence). The CDR3 has 15 amino acids. The V segment lost 3 bases and the J segment 3 bases; nucleotides outside the gene matches: 4. About this clonotype: What it recognizes is unknown.

The sample in question was PBMCs, mostly from graft donor cells, obtained 180 days after TCRalphabeta/CD19-depleted stem cell transplant. The origin of this receptor is a female patient between 2 and 10 years old who had a stem cell transplant for aplastic anemia, so the T cells may come from the graft donor. The rearrangement links TRBV13 to TRBJ2-3; TRBD1 matches at 9 bases. This chain's CDR3 is CASSFGQGRTDTQYF. CDR3 DNA: TGTGCCAGCAGCTTTGGACAGGGGAGGACAGATACGCAGTATTTT. Complete variable domain (other parts from reference TRBV13 and TRBJ2-3): AAGVIQSPRHLIKEKRETATLKCYPIPRHDTVYWYQQGPGQDPQFLISFYEKMQSDKGSIPDRFSAQQFSDYHSELNMSSLELGDSALYFCASSFGQGRTDTQYFGPGTRLTVL.